The 18 T cell receptor beta chains reported below all come from one sample, sequenced in a study of T cells after posttransplantation cyclophosphamide. Profiling relied on immunoSEQ multiplex PCR, and the TCRdb table lists in-frame clones only, not all of them. This sample has over 25,000 clones and no singletons, with around 4.8% in the ten largest. Sequencing input: PBMCs. Receptors were obtained from a woman younger than 45 in good health and a related stem cell transplant donor.

This clone was seen many times. This chain joins TRBV6-1 and TRBJ1-1, with 12 bases aligning to TRBD1. The CDR3 has 15 amino acids. V trimming: 6 bases; J trimming: 3 bases; junction bases outside the gene matches: 5. Per germline, CDR1 MNHNS and CDR2 SASEGT. The CDR3 bases are TGTGCCAGCAGGGGGACAGGGGGCAGGTACACTGAAGCTTTCTTT. This encodes CASRGTGGRYTEAFF.

This clone was counted many times. The chain has TRBV4-1 and TRBJ1-2, with 10 bases matching TRBD1. Unmatched junction bases numbered 8, after V lost 4 bases and J lost 3 bases. This CDR3 contains 16 residues. Germline CDR1 reads MGHRA; CDR2 reads YSYEKL. Here the CDR3 DNA reads TGCGCCAGCAGCCTTACCCCCGGGACAGGGGACTATGGCTACACCTTC. Protein product: CASSLTPGTGDYGYTF.

This clone was seen ten or more times. This chain joins TRBV16 and TRBJ1-6; 12 bases agree with TRBD1. The CDR3 totals 18 residues. Germline V CDR1 and CDR2: KGHSY, FQNENV. V was clipped by 2 bases and J by 10 bases; unmatched bases: 12. In DNA, the CDR3 is TGTGCCAGCAGCCAAGCCCGACAGGGACAGGGGGCAGGATCACCCCTCCACTTT. This translates into CASSQARQGQGAGSPLHF.

This clone was seen repeatedly, ten times or more. This chain joins TRBV12-3 or TRBV12-4 and TRBJ1-5; the D gene is possibly TRBD1 (6 bases). This CDR3 comprises 15 residues. V was shortened by 2 bases and J by 4 bases, with 12 bases between the two germline ends. CDR3 region: CASSLRGTQNQPQHF. In DNA form, the CDR3 reads TGTGCCAGCAGTTTAAGGGGGACACAAAATCAGCCCCAGCATTTT.

The V gene is TRBV5-6, the J gene TRBJ2-3, with D maybe TRBD2 (6 bases). This CDR3 spans 16 amino acids. Trimming shortened V by 4 bases and J by 2 bases, and 17 bases separated the two germline ends. Germline loops: CDR1 SGHDT, CDR2 YYEEEE. The CDR3 spells CASSPGLPGDTDTQYF. Here the CDR3 DNA reads TGTGCCAGCAGCCCAGGATTACCGGGGGACACAGATACGCAGTATTTT.

This clone was seen many times. The V and J genes are TRBV18 and TRBJ1-2; 9 bases match TRBD1. Germline CDR1 KGHSH, CDR2 LQKENI. CDR3 size: 14 residues. Trimming removed 3 bases from V and 9 bases from J; junction bases left unmatched: 8. CDR3 bases: TGTGCCAGCTCACCTCCGGGACAGGGTATGAGCTACACCTTC. It encodes CASSPPGQGMSYTF.

Only a few counts were recorded for this clone. The chain couples TRBV27 to TRBJ2-1, with a weak D call TRBD1 (6 bases). The CDR3 is 16 residues long. V lost 5 bases and J lost 4, with 18 bases in between. Germline V gene data show CDR1 as MNHEY and CDR2 as SMNVEV (reference sequence). The DNA for the CDR3 is TGTGCCAGCAGTGACCGGTGGGGGCCGGGATACAATGAGCAGTTCTTC. Residues: CASSDRWGPGYNEQFF.

This clone was seen repeatedly, ten times or more. V gene TRBV5-4 combines with J gene TRBJ1-5; D uncertain. CDR3 length: 17 amino acids. V was clipped by 0 bases and J by 4 bases, with 17 bases between them. Germline V lookup: CDR1 SGHNT, CDR2 YYREEE (reference sequence). The CDR3 sequence: CASSLARGAGWNQPQHF. The DNA for the CDR3 is TGTGCCAGCAGCTTGGCCCGGGGTGCGGGATGGAATCAGCCCCAGCATTTT.

The sample holds many counts of this clone. Here the CDR3 reads CASSQERSRATGYTF. The CDR3 DNA reads as TGCGCCAGCAGCCAAGAAAGGAGCAGGGCAACTGGCTACACCTTC. The rearrangement uses TRBV4-3 and TRBJ1-2; D may be TRBD1 (5 bases). Germline loops: CDR1 LGHNA, CDR2 YSLEER. This CDR3 has 15 amino acids. Between the trimmed V and J ends, which lost 0 bases and 7 bases, there was a span of 15 bases.

In its sample, this clone was seen many times. The V call is TRBV19, the J call TRBJ1-1, with TRBD1 as a possible D gene (6 bases). The CDR3 has 16 amino acids. Trimming shortened V by 1 base and J by 1 base, and 13 bases separated the two germline ends. Per the germline V gene, CDR1 is LNHDA and CDR2 is SQIVND (reference sequence). For the CDR3, the DNA is TGTGCCAGTAGTATAGGGGCAGGGGTCGAGAACACTGAAGCTTTCTTT. Protein: CASSIGAGVENTEAFF.

This clone was counted between two and nine times. V is TRBV7-2 and J is TRBJ1-5; the D gene is possibly TRBD1 (5 bases). Trimming removed 5 bases at V and 1 base at J, with 15 bases between. The CDR3 is made up of 16 amino acids. The germline V gene encodes CDR1 SGHTA and CDR2 FQGNSA. The CDR3 loop is CASSPSGTLSNQPQHF. CDR3 nucleotide sequence: TGTGCCAGCAGCCCCTCGGGGACTTTGAGCAATCAGCCCCAGCATTTT.

The chain couples TRBV5-1 to TRBJ1-5; possibly TRBD1 for D (6 bases). From germline, CDR1 is SGHRS and CDR2 YFSETQ. The CDR3 length is 15 residues. Trimming removed 1 base at V and 2 bases at J, with 10 bases between. Here the CDR3 DNA reads TGCGCCAGCAGCTTGTCCTCAGGGGGCAATCAGCCCCAGCATTTT. It codes for CASSLSSGGNQPQHF.

This clone was counted at least ten times. V and J are TRBV28 and TRBJ2-2; D gene uncertain. Trimming removed 6 bases from V and 3 bases from J, with 5 bases in between. Germline lookup yields CDR1 MDHEN and CDR2 SYDVKM. This CDR3 comprises 12 residues. The CDR3 loop is CASSSYTGELFF. CDR3 DNA sequence: TGTGCCAGCAGCAGTTACACCGGGGAGCTGTTTTTT. Filled out from reference TRBV28 and TRBJ2-2, the complete variable domain reads DVKVTQSSRYLVKRTGEKVFLECVQDMDHENMFWYRQDPGLGLRLIYFSYDVKMKEKGDIPEGYSVSREKKERFSLILESASTNQTSMYLCASSSYTGELFFGEGSRLTVL.

This clone was recorded at least ten times. This chain joins TRBV12-3 or TRBV12-4 and TRBJ1-1; D is ambiguous. Trimming shortened V by 2 bases and J by 1 base, and 5 bases separated the two germline ends. This CDR3 spans 13 amino acids. CDR3 residues: CASSLSWNTEAFF. CDR3 in DNA: TGTGCCAGCAGTTTAAGCTGGAACACTGAAGCTTTCTTT.

This clone occurred a few times. The chain is built from TRBV27 and TRBJ1-2, with a possible D match to TRBD1 (5 bases). V was cut by 3 bases and J by 5 bases, with 13 bases left in between. Germline V gene lookup returns CDR1 MNHEY and CDR2 SMNVEV (reference sequence). This CDR3 has 14 amino acids. The CDR3 DNA sequence: TGTGCCAGCAGTTTTGGGGGGGGAGGGTATGGCTACACCTTC. It yields the protein CASSFGGGGYGYTF.

The chain uses TRBV5-1 and TRBJ2-5; the D gene is possibly TRBD1 (7 bases). Between the trimmed V and J ends, which lost 0 bases and 4 bases, there was a span of 16 bases. The CDR3 has 16 residues. Looked up from germline, CDR1 is SGHRS and CDR2 is YFSETQ. The CDR3: CASSLGDSQGGETQYF. The CDR3 DNA sequence: TGCGCCAGCAGCTTGGGGGACAGCCAGGGAGGAGAGACCCAGTACTTC.

At least ten counts were recorded for this clone. V gene TRBV5-8 combines with J gene TRBJ1-3; D might be TRBD1 (5 bases). With 1 base removed from V and 2 bases from J, the gap between germline ends came to 13 bases. This CDR3 is 16 amino acids long. CDR1 is SGHTS, CDR2 YDEGEE, per germline. DNA for the CDR3: TGTGCCAGCAGCTTGAGGGCCAAGGGGCCTGGAAACACCATATATTTT. This translates into CASSLRAKGPGNTIYF.

This clone was detected many times. The chain has TRBV12-3 or TRBV12-4 and TRBJ2-7, with unresolved D. This CDR3 comprises 13 residues. V was clipped by 6 bases and J by 0 bases, with 9 bases between them. CDR3 nucleotides: TGTGCCAGCAGGTACACCTCCTCCTACGAGCAGTACTTC. This encodes CASRYTSSYEQYF.